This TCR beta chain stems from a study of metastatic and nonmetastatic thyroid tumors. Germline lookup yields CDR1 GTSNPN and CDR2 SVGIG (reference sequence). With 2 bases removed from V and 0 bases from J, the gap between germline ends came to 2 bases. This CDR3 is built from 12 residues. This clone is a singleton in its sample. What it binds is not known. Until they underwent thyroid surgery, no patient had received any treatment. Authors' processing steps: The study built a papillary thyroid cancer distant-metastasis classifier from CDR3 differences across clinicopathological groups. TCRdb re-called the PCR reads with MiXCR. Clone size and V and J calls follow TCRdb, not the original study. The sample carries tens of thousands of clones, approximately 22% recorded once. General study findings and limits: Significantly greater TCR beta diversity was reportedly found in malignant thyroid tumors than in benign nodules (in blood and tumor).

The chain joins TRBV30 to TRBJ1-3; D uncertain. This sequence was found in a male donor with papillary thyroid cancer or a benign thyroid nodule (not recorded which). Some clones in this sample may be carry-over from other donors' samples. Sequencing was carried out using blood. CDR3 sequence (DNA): TGTGCCTGGAGTAACTCTGGAAACACCATATATTTT. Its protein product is CAWSNSGNTIYF.